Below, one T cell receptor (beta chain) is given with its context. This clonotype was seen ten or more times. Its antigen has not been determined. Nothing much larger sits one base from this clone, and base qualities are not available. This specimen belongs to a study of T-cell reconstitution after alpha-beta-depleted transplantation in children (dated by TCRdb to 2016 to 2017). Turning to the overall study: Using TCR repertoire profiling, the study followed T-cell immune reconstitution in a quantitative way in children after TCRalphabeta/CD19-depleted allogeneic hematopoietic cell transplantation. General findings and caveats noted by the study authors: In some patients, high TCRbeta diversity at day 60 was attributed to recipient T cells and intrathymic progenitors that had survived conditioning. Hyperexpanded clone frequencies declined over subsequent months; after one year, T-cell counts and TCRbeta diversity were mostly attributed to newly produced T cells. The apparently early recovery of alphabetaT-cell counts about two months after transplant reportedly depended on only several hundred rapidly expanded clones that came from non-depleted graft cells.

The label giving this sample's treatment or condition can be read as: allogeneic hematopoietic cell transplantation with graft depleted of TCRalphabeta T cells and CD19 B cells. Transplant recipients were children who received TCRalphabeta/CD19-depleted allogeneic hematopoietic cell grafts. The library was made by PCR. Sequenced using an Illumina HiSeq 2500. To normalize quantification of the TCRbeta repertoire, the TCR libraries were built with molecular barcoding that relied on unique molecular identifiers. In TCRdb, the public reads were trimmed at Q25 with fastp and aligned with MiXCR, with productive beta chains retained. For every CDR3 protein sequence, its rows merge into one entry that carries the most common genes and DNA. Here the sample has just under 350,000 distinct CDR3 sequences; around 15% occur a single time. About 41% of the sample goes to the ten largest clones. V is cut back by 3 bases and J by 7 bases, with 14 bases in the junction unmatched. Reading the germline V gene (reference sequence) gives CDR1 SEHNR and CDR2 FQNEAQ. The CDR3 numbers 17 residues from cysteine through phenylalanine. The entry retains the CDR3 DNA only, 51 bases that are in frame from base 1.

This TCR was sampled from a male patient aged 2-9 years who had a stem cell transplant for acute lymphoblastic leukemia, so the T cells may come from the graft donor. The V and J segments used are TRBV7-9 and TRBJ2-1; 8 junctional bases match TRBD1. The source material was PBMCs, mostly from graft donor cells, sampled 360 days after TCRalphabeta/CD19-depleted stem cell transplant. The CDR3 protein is CASSLILGTGSRNEQFF. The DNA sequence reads TGTGCCAGCAGCTTGATCCTCGGGACAGGTTCCCGAAATGAGCAGTTCTTC.